This TCR beta chain is from a study of HIV-infected children after antiretroviral therapy interruption. Study at large: Children's median ages were around 9.3 years and 8 years by group. Interruption-arm samples span weeks 0, 12, interruption end (24 or 48), and about 3 years post-study. Samples from the continuous-treatment group were taken at weeks 0, 48 and 150.

Treatment: PENTA 11 planned treatment interruption arm or continuous ART arm. At least 24 weeks of at least three-drug ART, in children 2 to 15 years. This clonotype was seen ten or more times. The TCR library was built from RNA with a 3' RACE protocol and unique molecular identifiers. TCRdb ran MiXCR on the 3' RACE reads and lists one entry per CDR3 protein. The sample has about 15,000 distinct CDR3 sequences; around 3.2% are singletons. The receptor comes from a child under 18 with HIV. The sample here was CD45RA+ CD4+ T cells from PBMCs, taken from a donor given antiretroviral therapy, either interrupted or continuous. Subset of the sample: naive CD4+ CD45RA+ CD45RO- T cells.

The CDR3 DNA sequence: TGTGCCAGCAGCTTACTAACAGGGACAGGGGCTCAAGAGACCCAGTACTTC. It specifies CASSLLTGTGAQETQYF. The chain recombines TRBV7-9 with TRBJ2-5; 10 bases map to TRBD1. Unmatched junction bases numbered 8, after V lost 2 bases and J lost 2 bases. Looked up from germline, CDR1 is SEHNR and CDR2 is FQNEAQ (reference sequence). This CDR3 region has 17 residues.